This T cell receptor (beta chain) was observed in a study of T cell responses to AZD1222 COVID-19 vaccine. General study findings and limits: It should be noted that donors were predominantly white British and more often female, and clonal diversity was possibly underestimated. AZD1222 recipients seropositive at baseline numbered only six. Vaccination with two AZD1222 doses was followed by a rise in Spike-specific TCR breadth and depth. Reports say nearly half of spike-specific TCRs go after unmutated variant regions.

Clones were sequenced by immunoSEQ multiplex PCR, and TCRdb holds only the in-frame ones, with some missing. The data show 100,000 to 150,000 clones, roughly 84% seen once. This CDR3 contains 13 residues. Per the germline V gene, CDR1 is SGHNT and CDR2 is YYREEE (reference sequence). With 0 bases removed from V and 8 bases from J, the gap between germline ends came to 11 bases. Worth noting for this clone: Its antigen is undetermined.

This receptor was taken from an adult in good health. The chain couples TRBV5-4 to TRBJ1-2; D ambiguous. The source was peripheral blood, collected on day 0 of AZD1222 vaccination. The CDR3: CASSLVGMGGYTF. CDR3 coding DNA: TGTGCCAGCAGCTTGGTAGGCATGGGCGGCTACACCTTC.